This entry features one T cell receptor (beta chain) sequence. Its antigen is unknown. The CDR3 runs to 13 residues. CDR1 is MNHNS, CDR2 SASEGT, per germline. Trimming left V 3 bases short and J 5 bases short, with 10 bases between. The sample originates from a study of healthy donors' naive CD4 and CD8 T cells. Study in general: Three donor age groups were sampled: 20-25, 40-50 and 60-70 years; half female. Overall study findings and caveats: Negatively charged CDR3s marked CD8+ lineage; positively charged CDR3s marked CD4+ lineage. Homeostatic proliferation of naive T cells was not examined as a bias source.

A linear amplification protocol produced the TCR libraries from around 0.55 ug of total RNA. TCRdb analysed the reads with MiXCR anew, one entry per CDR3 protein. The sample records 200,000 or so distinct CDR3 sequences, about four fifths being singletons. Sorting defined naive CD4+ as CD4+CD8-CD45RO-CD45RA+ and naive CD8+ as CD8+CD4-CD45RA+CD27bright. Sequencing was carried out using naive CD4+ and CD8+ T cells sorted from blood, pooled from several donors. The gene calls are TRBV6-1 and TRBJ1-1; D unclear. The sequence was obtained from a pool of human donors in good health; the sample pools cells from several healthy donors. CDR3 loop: CASSEELVTEAFF. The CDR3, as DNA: TGTGCCAGCAGTGAGGAACTGGTAACTGAAGCTTTCTTT.